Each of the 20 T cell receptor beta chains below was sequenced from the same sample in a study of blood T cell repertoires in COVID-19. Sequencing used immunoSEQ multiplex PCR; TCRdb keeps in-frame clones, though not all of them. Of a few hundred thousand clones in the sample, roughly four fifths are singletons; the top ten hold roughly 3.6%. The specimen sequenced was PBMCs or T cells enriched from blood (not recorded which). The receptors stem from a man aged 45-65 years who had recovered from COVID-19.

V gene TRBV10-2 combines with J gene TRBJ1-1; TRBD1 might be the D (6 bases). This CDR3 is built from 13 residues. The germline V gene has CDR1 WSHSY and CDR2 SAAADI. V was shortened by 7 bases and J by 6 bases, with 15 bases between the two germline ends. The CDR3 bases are TGCGCCAGCATAGCAGGGGATACGGCTGAAGCTTTCTTT. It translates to CASIAGDTAEAFF.

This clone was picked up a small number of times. The CDR3 sequence is CASSLAASGGSYEQYF. CDR3 nucleotide sequence: TGTGCCAGCAGCTTAGCGGCTAGCGGGGGCTCCTACGAGCAGTACTTC. The V call is TRBV7-2, the J call TRBJ2-7, with 10 bases that match TRBD2. With V trimmed by 0 bases and J by 0 bases, 2 bases remained unmatched. The CDR3 totals 16 residues. CDR1 and CDR2 (germline): SGHTA, FQGNSA.

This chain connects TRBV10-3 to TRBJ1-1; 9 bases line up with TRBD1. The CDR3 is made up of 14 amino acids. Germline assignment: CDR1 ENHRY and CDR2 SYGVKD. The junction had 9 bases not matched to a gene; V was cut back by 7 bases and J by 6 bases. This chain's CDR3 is CAITRDRDASEAFF. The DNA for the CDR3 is TGTGCCATCACCCGGGACAGGGATGCATCTGAAGCTTTCTTT.

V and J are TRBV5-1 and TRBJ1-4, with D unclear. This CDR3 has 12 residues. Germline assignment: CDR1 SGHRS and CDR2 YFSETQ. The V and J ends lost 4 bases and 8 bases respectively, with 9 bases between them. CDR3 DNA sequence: TGCGCCAGCAGCCTCCCCCTAGAAAAACTGTTTTTT. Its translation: CASSLPLEKLFF. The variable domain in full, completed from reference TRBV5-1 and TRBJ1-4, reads KAGVTQTPRYLIKTRGQQVTLSCSPISGHRSVSWYQQTPGQGLQFLFEYFSETQRNKGNFPGRFSGRQFSNSRSEMNVSTLELGDSALYLCASSLPLEKLFFGSGTQLSVL.

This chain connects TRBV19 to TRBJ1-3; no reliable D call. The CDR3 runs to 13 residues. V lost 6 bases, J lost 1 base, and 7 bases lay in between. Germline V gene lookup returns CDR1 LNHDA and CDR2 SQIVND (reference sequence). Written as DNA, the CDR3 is TGTGCCAGTAGGGCATGGTCTGGAAACACCATATATTTT. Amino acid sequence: CASRAWSGNTIYF.

CDR3 sequence reads: CASSLVRTANEKLFF. Written as DNA, the CDR3 is TGTGCCAGCAGCTTAGTCCGGACAGCTAATGAAAAACTGTTTTTT. This rearrangement joins TRBV7-8 to TRBJ1-4; the D gene is possibly TRBD1 (6 bases). The length of the CDR3 is 15 residues. V lost 1 base and J 3 bases, leaving 9 bases between the germline ends. Germline V CDR1 and CDR2: SGHVS, FQNEAQ.

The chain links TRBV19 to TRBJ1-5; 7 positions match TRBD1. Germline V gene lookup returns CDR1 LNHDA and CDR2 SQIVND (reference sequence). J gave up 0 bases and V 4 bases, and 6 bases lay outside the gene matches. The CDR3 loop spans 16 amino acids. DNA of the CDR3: TGTGCCAGTAGTACCTCGGGACAGTATAGCAATCAGCCCCAGCATTTT. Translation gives CASSTSGQYSNQPQHF.

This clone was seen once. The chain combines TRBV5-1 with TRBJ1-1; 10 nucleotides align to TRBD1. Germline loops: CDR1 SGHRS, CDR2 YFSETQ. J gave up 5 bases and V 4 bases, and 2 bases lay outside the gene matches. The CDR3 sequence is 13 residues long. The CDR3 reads CASSGGQGTEAFF. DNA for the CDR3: TGCGCCAGCAGCGGGGGACAGGGGACTGAAGCTTTCTTT.

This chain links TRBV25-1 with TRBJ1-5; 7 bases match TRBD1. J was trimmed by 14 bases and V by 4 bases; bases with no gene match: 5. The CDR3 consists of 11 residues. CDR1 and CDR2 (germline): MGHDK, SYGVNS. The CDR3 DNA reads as TGTGCCAGCAGTGGCGGACAGGCCAAGCATTTT. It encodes CASSGGQAKHF.

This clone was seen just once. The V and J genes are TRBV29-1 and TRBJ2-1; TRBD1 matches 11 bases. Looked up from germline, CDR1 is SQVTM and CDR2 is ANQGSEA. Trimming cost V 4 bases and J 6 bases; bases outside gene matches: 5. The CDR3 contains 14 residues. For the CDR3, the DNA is TGCAGCGTTGGCCGGGACAGGGGGACCAATGAGCAGTTCTTC. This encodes CSVGRDRGTNEQFF.

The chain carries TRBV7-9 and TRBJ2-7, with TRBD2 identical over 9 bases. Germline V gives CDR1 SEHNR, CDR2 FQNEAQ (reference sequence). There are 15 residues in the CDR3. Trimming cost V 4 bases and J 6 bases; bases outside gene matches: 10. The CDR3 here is CASSSQGLASAEQYF. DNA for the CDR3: TGTGCCAGCAGCTCTCAGGGACTAGCATCGGCCGAGCAGTACTTC.

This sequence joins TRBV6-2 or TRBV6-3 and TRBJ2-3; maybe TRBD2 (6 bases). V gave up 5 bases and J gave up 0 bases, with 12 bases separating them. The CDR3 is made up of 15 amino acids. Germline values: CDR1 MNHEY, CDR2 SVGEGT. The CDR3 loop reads CASSPRGSSTDTQYF. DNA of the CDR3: TGTGCCAGCAGTCCCCGGGGGAGCAGCACAGATACGCAGTATTTT.

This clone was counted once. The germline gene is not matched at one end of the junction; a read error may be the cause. In DNA form, the CDR3 reads TGCGCCAGCAGCCAAGATGAAAATCGCGGGACAGGGGCTTCCTTC. The encoded protein is CASSQDENRGTGASF. This sequence joins TRBV4-3 and TRBJ2-7; 10 positions match TRBD1. The CDR3 has 15 residues. From germline, CDR1 is LGHNA and CDR2 YSLEER.

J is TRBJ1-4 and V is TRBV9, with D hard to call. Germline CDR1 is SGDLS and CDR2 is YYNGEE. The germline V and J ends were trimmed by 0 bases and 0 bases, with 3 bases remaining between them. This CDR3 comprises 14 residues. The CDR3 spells CASSVGPTNEKLFF. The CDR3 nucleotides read TGTGCCAGCAGCGTAGGGCCAACTAATGAAAAACTGTTTTTT.

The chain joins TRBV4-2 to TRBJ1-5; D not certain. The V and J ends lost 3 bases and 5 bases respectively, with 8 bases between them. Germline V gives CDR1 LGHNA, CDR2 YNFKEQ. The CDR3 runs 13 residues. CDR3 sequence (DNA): TGTGCCAGCAGCCATCAAACAGATCAGCCCCAGCATTTT. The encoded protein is CASSHQTDQPQHF.

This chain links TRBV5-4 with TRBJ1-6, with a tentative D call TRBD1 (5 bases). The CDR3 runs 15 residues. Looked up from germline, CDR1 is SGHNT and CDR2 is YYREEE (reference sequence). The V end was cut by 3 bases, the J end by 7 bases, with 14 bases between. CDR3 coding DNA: TGTGCCAGCAGCTGGGGGGGGAACAGGAATTCACCCCTCCACTTT. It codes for CASSWGGNRNSPLHF.

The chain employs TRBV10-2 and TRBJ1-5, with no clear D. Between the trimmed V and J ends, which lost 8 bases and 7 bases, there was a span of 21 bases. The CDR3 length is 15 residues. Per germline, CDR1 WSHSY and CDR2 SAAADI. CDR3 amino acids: CASRENLSVEQPQHF. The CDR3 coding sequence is TGCGCCAGCCGCGAAAACTTATCCGTTGAGCAGCCCCAGCATTTT.

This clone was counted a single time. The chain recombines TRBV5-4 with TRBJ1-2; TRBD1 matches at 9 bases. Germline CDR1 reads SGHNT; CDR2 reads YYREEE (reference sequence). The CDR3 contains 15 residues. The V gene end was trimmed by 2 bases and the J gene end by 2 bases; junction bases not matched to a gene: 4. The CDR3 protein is CASSLPGQGNYGYTF. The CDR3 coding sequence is TGTGCCAGCAGCTTACCGGGACAGGGAAACTATGGCTACACCTTC.

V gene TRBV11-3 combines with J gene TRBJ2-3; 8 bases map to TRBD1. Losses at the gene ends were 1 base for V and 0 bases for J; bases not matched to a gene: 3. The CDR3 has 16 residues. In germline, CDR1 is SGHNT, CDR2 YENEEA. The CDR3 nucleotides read TGTGCCAGCAGCTTAGGGGACAGGACTAGCACAGATACGCAGTATTTT. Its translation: CASSLGDRTSTDTQYF. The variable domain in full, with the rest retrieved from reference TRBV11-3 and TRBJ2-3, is EAGVVQSPRYKIIEKKQPVAFWCNPISGHNTLYWYLQNLGQGPELLIRYENEEAVDDSQLPKDRFSAERLKGVDSTLKIQPAELGDSAVYLCASSLGDRTSTDTQYFGPGTRLTVL.

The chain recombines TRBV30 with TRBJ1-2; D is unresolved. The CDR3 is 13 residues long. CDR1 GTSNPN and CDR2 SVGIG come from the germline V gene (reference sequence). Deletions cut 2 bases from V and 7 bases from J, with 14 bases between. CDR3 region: CAWSRGTTGGYTF. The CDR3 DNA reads TGTGCCTGGAGTCGCGGAACGACGGGTGGCTACACCTTC.